The 14 T cell receptor beta chains given below trace back to one sample, sequenced in a study of blood T cells in healthy people across ages. It was with a sample-barcoded 5' primer and a J-beta primer mix that a second PCR of roughly 7 to 12 cycles was run. In TCRdb, the 5' RACE reads were re-called with MiXCR into one record per CDR3 protein. The sample consists of 850,000 to 1,300,000 distinct CDR3 sequences, 45% of them appearing once. The sample comprised blood. These receptors were taken from a woman between 55 and 75 years old in good health.

Comments on this clonotype: One end of the junction fails to match germline, which may point to a read error. The chain joins TRBV2 to TRBJ2-5, with D maybe TRBD1 (6 bases). There are 15 residues in the CDR3. The germline V gene has CDR1 SNHLY and CDR2 FYNNEI. CDR3 nucleotide sequence: TGCGCCAGCAGTGGGGGCGGCGGGCCCCAAGAGACCCAGTACTTC. This codes for CASSGGGGPQETQYF.

V usage is TRBV4-1 and J usage is TRBJ2-7; 7 positions match TRBD2. Germline CDR1 reads MGHRA; CDR2 reads YSYEKL. V shed 4 bases and J 2 bases; nucleotides not matched to a gene: 5. The CDR3 has 14 amino acids. The CDR3 protein is CASSLESGAYEQYF. CDR3 in DNA: TGCGCCAGCAGCCTTGAAAGCGGGGCCTACGAGCAGTACTTC.

In this sample, this clonotype turned up a few times. Germline and junction disagree at one end, which may indicate a read error. This sequence joins TRBV12-3 or TRBV12-4 and TRBJ2-1; TRBD2 matches at 9 bases. The CDR3 spans 14 residues. The CDR3 loop reads CASRLAGDYNEQFF. The CDR3 coding sequence is TGTGCCAGCAGATTAGCGGGGGACTACAATGAGCAGTTCTTC.

This chain connects TRBV7-4 to TRBJ1-1; 9 bases line up with TRBD1. V shed 1 base, J shed 3 bases, and the junction held 6 bases outside the gene matches. CDR3 length: 16 residues. Germline CDR1 reads SGHVT; CDR2 reads SQSDAQ. CDR3 loop: CASSLVGQGWDTEAFF. The CDR3 DNA is TGTGCCAGCAGCTTAGTAGGACAGGGGTGGGACACTGAAGCTTTCTTT.

This clonotype was recorded a few times. This chain uses TRBV12-5 with TRBJ2-7, with D possibly TRBD1 on 5 matching bases. Trimming took 1 base from V and 0 from J, leaving 13 bases between them. In germline, CDR1 is LGHNT, CDR2 FRNRAP. The CDR3 runs 16 residues. In DNA form, the CDR3 reads TGTGCTAGTGGTTTGGGGGGCCAGCCCGGCTCCTACGAGCAGTACTTC. Its translation is CASGLGGQPGSYEQYF.

The DNA of the CDR3 is TGTGCCAGCAGTGAATTTACTAGCGGGAGCTTAGGCAATGAGCAGTTCTTC. It specifies CASSEFTSGSLGNEQFF. This sequence joins TRBV6-1 and TRBJ2-1; 11 nucleotides agree with TRBD2. In germline, CDR1 is MNHNS, CDR2 SASEGT. V was pared by 2 bases and J by 6 bases, with 9 bases of the junction left unmatched. This CDR3 spans 17 amino acids.

Only a few counts were recorded for this clonotype. The V and J genes are TRBV4-2 and TRBJ2-1, with D perhaps matching TRBD1 or TRBD2 (6 bases each). Trimming cost V 0 bases and J 3 bases, with 18 bases left between them. CDR3 size: 18 residues. Germline lookup yields CDR1 LGHNA and CDR2 YNFKEQ. For the CDR3, the DNA is TGTGCCAGCAGCCAAGATCAATTTGGCGGGACAAACTACAATGAGCAGTTCTTC. It specifies CASSQDQFGGTNYNEQFF.

This chain links TRBV5-1 with TRBJ1-5; D uncertain. The CDR3 is 15 residues long. In germline, CDR1 is SGHRS, CDR2 YFSETQ. V dropped 0 bases and J dropped 5 bases, with 12 bases sitting between them. The CDR3 sequence: CASSLDPADHQPQHF. The CDR3 DNA follows: TGCGCCAGCAGCTTGGACCCGGCGGATCATCAGCCCCAGCATTTT.

In this sample, this clonotype turned up a few times. In nucleotides, the CDR3 is TGTGCCAGCAGCCGACCGGGGACTACCACAGATACGCAGTATTTT. Its translation: CASSRPGTTTDTQYF. This chain connects TRBV7-9 to TRBJ2-3, with 7 bases lining up with TRBD2. The germline V gene has CDR1 SEHNR and CDR2 FQNEAQ (reference sequence). The CDR3 totals 15 residues. Losses at the gene ends were 5 bases for V and 2 bases for J; bases not matched to a gene: 7.

This clonotype was found many times. The chain links TRBV9 to TRBJ2-7; TRBD2 might be the D (6 bases). The CDR3 is made up of 14 amino acids. CDR1 is SGDLS and CDR2 is YYNGEE in the germline V gene. Trimming removed 5 bases at V and 0 bases at J, with 12 bases between. CDR3 sequence reads: CASSLAASSYEQYF. Written as DNA, the CDR3 is TGTGCCAGCAGTTTAGCGGCTAGCTCCTACGAGCAGTACTTC.

This clonotype has just a few counts. The rearrangement joins TRBV27 to TRBJ2-5; unclear D gene. In germline, CDR1 is MNHEY, CDR2 SMNVEV (reference sequence). The V end lost 1 base, the J end lost 4 bases, and 10 bases lay between the germline ends. This CDR3 is built from 14 residues. The CDR3 DNA reads as TGTGCCAGCAGTTTATTGGCGACGCGAGAGACCCAGTACTTC. This translates into CASSLLATRETQYF.

Here the CDR3 DNA reads TGTGCCACCAGTGATGGCGCAGAATCCGTCCACGAGCAGTACTTC. Translating gives CATSDGAESVHEQYF. V is TRBV24-1 and J is TRBJ2-4; D unresolved. Near its end, the DNA agrees better with TRBJ2-7, so the J call may be wrong. This CDR3 contains 15 residues. Germline values: CDR1 KGHDR, CDR2 SFDVKD.

The rearrangement joins TRBV11-1 to TRBJ2-1, with 13 bases lining up with TRBD2. The CDR3 runs to 17 residues. Germline CDR1 and CDR2: SGHAT and FQDESV (reference sequence). Losses at the gene ends were 1 base for V and 6 bases for J; bases not matched to a gene: 6. CDR3 protein: CASSLGGTSGAVNEQFF. DNA for the CDR3: TGTGCCAGCAGCTTAGGGGGGACTAGCGGGGCCGTCAATGAGCAGTTCTTC.

In this sample, this clonotype turned up a few times. The V gene is TRBV7-2, the J gene TRBJ2-3, with 12 bases lining up with TRBD2. The CDR3 is 17 amino acids. CDR1 and CDR2 (germline): SGHTA, FQGNSA. V dropped 0 bases and J dropped 5; count of bases not matched to a gene: 6. Here the CDR3 reads CASSLARGLAGVDTQYF. Written as DNA, the CDR3 is TGTGCCAGCAGCTTAGCTCGGGGACTAGCGGGTGTAGATACGCAGTATTTT.